Listed here are 6 T cell receptor beta chains from one sample, sequenced in a study of cytomegalovirus exposure and HLA in healthy donors. The PCR contained 60 Vbeta and 13 Jbeta primers. TCRdb's table, derived via immunoSEQ multiplex PCR, lists solely in-frame clones and lacks some. This sample has a few hundred thousand clones, with approximately 91% found just once. Sample: PBMCs. These receptors all come from a girl aged 2 to 10 in good health and CMV-seronegative.

This chain joins TRBV29-1 and TRBJ2-6, with TRBD1 as a possible D gene (5 bases). CDR1 is SQVTM, CDR2 ANQGSEA, per germline. V was clipped by 5 bases and J by 0 bases, with 17 bases between them. The CDR3 covers 17 residues. The CDR3: CSVQQFGQGSGANVLTF. CDR3 sequence (DNA): TGCAGCGTTCAGCAATTCGGGCAGGGCTCTGGGGCCAACGTCCTGACTTTC. Based on the CDR3 plus reference TRBV29-1 and TRBJ2-6, the full variable domain is SAVISQKPSRDICQRGTSLTIQCQVDSQVTMMFWYRQQPGQSLTLIATANQGSEATYESGFVIDKFPISRPNLTFSTLTVSNMSPEDSSIYLCSVQQFGQGSGANVLTFGAGSRLTVL.

V gene TRBV9 combines with J gene TRBJ2-3; 8 bases fit TRBD2. The length of the CDR3 is 17 residues. After removal of 0 bases from V and 3 bases from J, the junction contained 9 bases not matched to a gene. CDR1 is SGDLS and CDR2 is YYNGEE in the germline V gene. The CDR3 nucleotides read TGTGCCAGCAGCGTAGAAGGGGTGGTAGCGGGGACAGATACGCAGTATTTT. Translating it yields CASSVEGVVAGTDTQYF.

This clone has only one observation. The rearrangement uses TRBV7-2 and TRBJ1-3; no clear D gene. The V gene lost 0 bases and the J gene lost 7 bases, with 13 bases spanning the gap. Per germline, CDR1 SGHTA and CDR2 FQGNSA. CDR3 size: 15 residues. CDR3 bases: TGTGCCAGCAGCTTAGCGTCCGGTCCGGGGAACACCATATATTTT. It translates to CASSLASGPGNTIYF.

This chain joins TRBV5-5 and TRBJ2-3, with unresolved D. The CDR3 runs 14 residues. Trimming took off 3 bases at V and 4 bases at J, with 12 bases between the two ends. CDR1 SGHKS and CDR2 YYEKEE come from the germline V gene (reference sequence). The CDR3 nucleotides read TGTGCCAGCAGCTATTATTCACGCGCAGATACGCAGTATTTT. Translating it yields CASSYYSRADTQYF.

The rearrangement links TRBV10-3 to TRBJ2-1; 8 bases are shared with TRBD2. CDR1 is ENHRY, CDR2 SYGVKD, per germline. The CDR3 loop spans 15 amino acids. J was trimmed by 8 bases and V by 0 bases; bases with no gene match: 6. The CDR3 DNA reads TGTGCCATCAGTGAGTCGAGCGGGGGCCTGGATGAGCAGTTCTTC. The encoded protein is CAISESSGGLDEQFF.

The rearrangement uses TRBV19 and TRBJ1-5; D remains ambiguous. The germline CDR1 and CDR2 sequences are LNHDA and SQIVND (reference sequence). The CDR3 covers 16 residues. V was clipped by 2 bases and J by 2 bases, with 13 bases between them. The CDR3 DNA sequence: TGTGCCAGTAGTATACGAACTCCCCAGGGCAATCAGCCCCAGCATTTT. Translated, it gives CASSIRTPQGNQPQHF.